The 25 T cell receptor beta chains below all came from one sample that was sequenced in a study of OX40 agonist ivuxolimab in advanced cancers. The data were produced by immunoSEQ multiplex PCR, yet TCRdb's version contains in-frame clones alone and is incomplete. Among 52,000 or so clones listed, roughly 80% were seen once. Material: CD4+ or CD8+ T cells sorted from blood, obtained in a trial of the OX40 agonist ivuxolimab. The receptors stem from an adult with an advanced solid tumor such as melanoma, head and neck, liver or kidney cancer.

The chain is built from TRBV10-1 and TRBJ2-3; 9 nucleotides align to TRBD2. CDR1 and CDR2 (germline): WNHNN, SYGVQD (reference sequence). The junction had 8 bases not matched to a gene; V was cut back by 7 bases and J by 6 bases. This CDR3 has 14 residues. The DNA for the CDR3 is TGCGCCAGCAAGGTTAGCGGGAGATTTGATACGCAGTATTTT. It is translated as CASKVSGRFDTQYF.

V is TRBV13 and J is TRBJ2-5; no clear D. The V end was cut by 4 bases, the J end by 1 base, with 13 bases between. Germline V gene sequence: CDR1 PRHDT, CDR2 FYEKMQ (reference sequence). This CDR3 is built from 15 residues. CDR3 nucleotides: TGTGCCAGCAGCTCCCGGACCCGCCGCCAAGAGACCCAGTACTTC. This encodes CASSSRTRRQETQYF.

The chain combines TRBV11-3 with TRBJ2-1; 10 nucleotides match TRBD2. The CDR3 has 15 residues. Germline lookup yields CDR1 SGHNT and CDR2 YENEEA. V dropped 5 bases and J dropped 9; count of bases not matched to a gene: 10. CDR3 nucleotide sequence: TGTGCCAGCAGCCAAAGGACTAGCGGAGGGGGTGAGCAGTTCTTC. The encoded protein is CASSQRTSGGGEQFF.

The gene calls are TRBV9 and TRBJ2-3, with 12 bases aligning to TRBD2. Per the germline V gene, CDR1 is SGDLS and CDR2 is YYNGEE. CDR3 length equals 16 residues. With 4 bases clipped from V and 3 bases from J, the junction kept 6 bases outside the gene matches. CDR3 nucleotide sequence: TGTGCCAGCAGCAAAGGGACTAGCGGGCTTACAGATACGCAGTATTTT. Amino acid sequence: CASSKGTSGLTDTQYF. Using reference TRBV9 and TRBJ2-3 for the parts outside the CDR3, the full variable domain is DSGVTQTPKHLITATGQRVTLRCSPRSGDLSVYWYQQSLDQGLQFLIQYYNGEERAKGNILERFSAQQFPDLHSELNLSSLELGDSALYFCASSKGTSGLTDTQYFGPGTRLTVL.

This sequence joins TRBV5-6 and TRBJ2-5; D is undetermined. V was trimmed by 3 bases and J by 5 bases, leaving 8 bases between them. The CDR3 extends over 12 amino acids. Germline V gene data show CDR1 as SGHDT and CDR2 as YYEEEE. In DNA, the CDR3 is TGTGCCAGCAGCTATAGCTCCGAGACCCAGTACTTC. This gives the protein CASSYSSETQYF.

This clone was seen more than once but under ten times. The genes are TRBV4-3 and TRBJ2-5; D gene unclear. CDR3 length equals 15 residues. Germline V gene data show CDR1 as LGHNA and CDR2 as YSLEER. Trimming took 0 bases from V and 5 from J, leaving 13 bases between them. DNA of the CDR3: TGCGCCAGCAGCCAAGATCGGGTCCCTCAGGAGACCCAGTACTTC. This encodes CASSQDRVPQETQYF.

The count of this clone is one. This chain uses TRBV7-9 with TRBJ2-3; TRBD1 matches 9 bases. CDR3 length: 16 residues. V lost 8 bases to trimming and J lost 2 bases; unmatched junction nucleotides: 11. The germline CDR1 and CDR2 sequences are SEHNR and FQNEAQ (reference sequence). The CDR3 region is CASQLKGTGNTDTQYF. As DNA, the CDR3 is TGTGCCAGCCAGCTTAAAGGGACAGGGAACACAGATACGCAGTATTTT.

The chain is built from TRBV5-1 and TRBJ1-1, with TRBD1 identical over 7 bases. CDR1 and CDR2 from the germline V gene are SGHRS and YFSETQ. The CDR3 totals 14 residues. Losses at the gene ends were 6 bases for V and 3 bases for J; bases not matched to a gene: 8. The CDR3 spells CASTRQGTDTEAFF. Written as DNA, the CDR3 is TGCGCCAGCACAAGACAGGGTACAGACACTGAAGCTTTCTTT.

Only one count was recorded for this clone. For the CDR3, the DNA is TGCGCCAGCAGCCAAGGGGGGCCCATTTTTGAAGAGCAGTACTTC. Translating it yields CASSQGGPIFEEQYF. The V and J genes are TRBV4-1 and TRBJ2-7; a possible D gene is TRBD1 (6 bases). The CDR3 extends over 15 amino acids. Germline values: CDR1 MGHRA, CDR2 YSYEKL. Between the trimmed V and J ends, which lost 1 base and 7 bases, there was a span of 17 bases.

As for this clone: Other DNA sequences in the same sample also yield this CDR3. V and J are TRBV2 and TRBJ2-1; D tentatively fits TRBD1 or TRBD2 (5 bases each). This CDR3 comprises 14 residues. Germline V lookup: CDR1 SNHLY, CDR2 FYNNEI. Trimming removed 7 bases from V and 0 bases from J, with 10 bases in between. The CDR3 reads CASTRGSSYNEQFF. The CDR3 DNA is TGTGCCAGCACGAGGGGAAGCTCCTACAATGAGCAGTTCTTC.

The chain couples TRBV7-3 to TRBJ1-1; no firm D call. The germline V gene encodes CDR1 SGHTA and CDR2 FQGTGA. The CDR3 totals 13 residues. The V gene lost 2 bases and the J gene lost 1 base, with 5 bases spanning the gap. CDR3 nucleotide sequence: TGTGCCAGCAGCTTATCACAGAACACTGAAGCTTTCTTT. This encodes CASSLSQNTEAFF. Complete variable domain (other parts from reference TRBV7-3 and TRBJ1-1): GAGVSQTPSNKVTEKGKYVELRCDPISGHTALYWYRQSLGQGPEFLIYFQGTGAADDSGLPNDRFFAVRPEGSVSTLKIQRTERGDSAVYLCASSLSQNTEAFFGQGTRLTVV.

This CDR3 reads CASRREPSNQPQHF. CDR3 DNA sequence: TGTGCCAGCAGGCGAGAACCTAGCAATCAGCCCCAGCATTTT. The rearrangement joins TRBV6-5 to TRBJ1-5; D call uncertain. This CDR3 has 14 amino acids. V shed 6 bases and J shed 0 bases, with 9 bases lying between them. Germline V gene sequence: CDR1 MNHEY, CDR2 SVGAGI.

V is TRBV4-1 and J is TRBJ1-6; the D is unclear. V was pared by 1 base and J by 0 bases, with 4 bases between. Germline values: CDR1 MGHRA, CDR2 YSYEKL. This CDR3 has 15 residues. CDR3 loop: CASSQVVSYNSPLHF. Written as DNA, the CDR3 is TGCGCCAGCAGCCAAGTCGTCTCCTATAATTCACCCCTCCACTTT.

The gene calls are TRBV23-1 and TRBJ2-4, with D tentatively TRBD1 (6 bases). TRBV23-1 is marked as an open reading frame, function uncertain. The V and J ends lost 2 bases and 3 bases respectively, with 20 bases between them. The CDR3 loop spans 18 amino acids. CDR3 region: CASSQPIKGGAGKNIQYF. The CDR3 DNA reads TGCGCCAGCAGTCAACCCATCAAAGGGGGTGCCGGCAAAAACATTCAGTACTTC.

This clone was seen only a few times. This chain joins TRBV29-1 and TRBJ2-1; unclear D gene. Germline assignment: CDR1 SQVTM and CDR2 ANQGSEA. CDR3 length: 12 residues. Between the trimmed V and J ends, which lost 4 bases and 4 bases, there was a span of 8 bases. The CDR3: CSVVWLYNEQFF. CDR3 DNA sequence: TGCAGCGTTGTGTGGCTTTACAATGAGCAGTTCTTC.

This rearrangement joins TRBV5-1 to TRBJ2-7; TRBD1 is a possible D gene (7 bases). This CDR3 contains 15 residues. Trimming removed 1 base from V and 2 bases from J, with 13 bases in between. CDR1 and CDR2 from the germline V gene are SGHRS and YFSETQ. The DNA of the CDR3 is TGCGCCAGCAGCTTGACCCGCGGGACAGCCTACGAGCAGTACTTC. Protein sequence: CASSLTRGTAYEQYF.

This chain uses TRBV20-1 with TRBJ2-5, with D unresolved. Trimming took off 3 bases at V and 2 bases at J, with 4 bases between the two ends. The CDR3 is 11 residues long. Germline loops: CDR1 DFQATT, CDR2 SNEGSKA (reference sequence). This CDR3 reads CSARGQETQYF. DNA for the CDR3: TGCAGTGCTAGGGGTCAAGAGACCCAGTACTTC.

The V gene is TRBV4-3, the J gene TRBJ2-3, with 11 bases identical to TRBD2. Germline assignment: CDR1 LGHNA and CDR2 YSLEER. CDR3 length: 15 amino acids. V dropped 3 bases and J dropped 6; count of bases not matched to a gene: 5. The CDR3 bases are TGCGCCAGCAGCCAGGTGACTAGCGGGGTGGATACGCAGTATTTT. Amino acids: CASSQVTSGVDTQYF.

DNA for the CDR3: TGTGCCAGCTCACCCGGGACAGGGGCCTACGAGCAGTACTTC. This encodes CASSPGTGAYEQYF. The J gene is TRBJ2-7, the V gene TRBV18, with TRBD1 matching over 10 bases. CDR3 length: 14 amino acids. V shed 3 bases and J 2 bases; nucleotides not matched to a gene: 1. Germline V CDR1 and CDR2: KGHSH, LQKENI.

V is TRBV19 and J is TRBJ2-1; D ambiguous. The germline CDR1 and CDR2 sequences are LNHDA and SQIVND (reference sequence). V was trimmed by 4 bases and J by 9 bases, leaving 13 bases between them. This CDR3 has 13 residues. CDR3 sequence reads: CASSTHRSGEQFF. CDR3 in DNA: TGTGCCAGTAGTACACACCGATCTGGTGAGCAGTTCTTC.

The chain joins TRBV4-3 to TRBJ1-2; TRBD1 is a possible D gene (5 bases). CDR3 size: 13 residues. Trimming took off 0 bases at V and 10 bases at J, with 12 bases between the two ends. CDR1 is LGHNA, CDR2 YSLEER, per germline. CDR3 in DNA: TGCGCCAGCAGCCAAGAATTGCGACAGTACTACACCTTC. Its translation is CASSQELRQYYTF.

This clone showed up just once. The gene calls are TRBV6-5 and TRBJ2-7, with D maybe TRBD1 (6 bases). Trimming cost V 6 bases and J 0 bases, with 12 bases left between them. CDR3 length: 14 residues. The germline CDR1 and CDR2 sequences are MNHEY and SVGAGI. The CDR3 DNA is TGTGCCAGCAGGACAGGACCTCACTCCTACGAGCAGTACTTC. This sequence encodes CASRTGPHSYEQYF.

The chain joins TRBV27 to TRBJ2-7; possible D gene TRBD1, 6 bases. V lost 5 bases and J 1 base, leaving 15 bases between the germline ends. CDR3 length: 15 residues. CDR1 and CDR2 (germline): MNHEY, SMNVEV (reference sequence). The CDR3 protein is CASSPRQVISYEQYF. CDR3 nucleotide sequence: TGTGCCAGCAGTCCTCGACAGGTAATTTCCTACGAGCAGTACTTC.

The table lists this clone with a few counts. The CDR3 DNA sequence: TGCAGCGTCCTGAGGGGGACAGATAACTATGGCTACACCTTC. It translates to CSVLRGTDNYGYTF. V usage is TRBV29-1 and J usage is TRBJ1-2, with 7 bases matching TRBD1. V shed 6 bases and J 1 base; nucleotides not matched to a gene: 8. This CDR3 spans 14 amino acids. In germline, CDR1 is SQVTM, CDR2 ANQGSEA. The variable domain in full, with the rest retrieved from reference TRBV29-1 and TRBJ1-2, is SAVISQKPSRDICQRGTSLTIQCQVDSQVTMMFWYRQQPGQSLTLIATANQGSEATYESGFVIDKFPISRPNLTFSTLTVSNMSPEDSSIYLCSVLRGTDNYGYTFGSGTRLTVV.

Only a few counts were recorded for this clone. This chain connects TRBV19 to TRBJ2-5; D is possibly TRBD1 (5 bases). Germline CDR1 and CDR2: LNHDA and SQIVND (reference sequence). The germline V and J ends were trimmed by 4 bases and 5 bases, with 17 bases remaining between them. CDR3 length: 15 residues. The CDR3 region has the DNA TGTGCCAGTAGTACCACGACAGCTCCGTTTGAGACCCAGTACTTC. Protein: CASSTTTAPFETQYF.